There are a few counts of the clone carrying this TCR beta chain. The data are from a study of technical replicates of blood from a handful of donors. Generated by immunoSEQ multiplex PCR, the TCRdb table keeps only in-frame clones and is missing some. This sample has about 56,000 clones, with about 95% found just once. Per the germline V gene, CDR1 is MGHDK and CDR2 is SYGVNS. The CDR3 length is 14 residues. Deletions cut 6 bases from V and 1 base from J, with 10 bases between. The sequence was collected from a human donor in good health. Some clones in this sample may be carry-over from other donors' samples. Source material: PBMCs. The chain uses TRBV25-1 and TRBJ1-5; D gene ambiguous. The chain's CDR3 is CASSGSVSNQPQHF. Here the CDR3 DNA reads TGTGCCAGCAGCGGGAGTGTGAGCAATCAGCCCCAGCATTTT.